The rows below give T cell receptor beta chains drawn from one sample of a study of cytomegalovirus exposure and HLA in healthy donors. Sequenced by immunoSEQ multiplex PCR; TCRdb stores in-frame clones only, minus some. The sample lists about 140,000 clones, about four fifths occurring once. Sequencing was done on a sample of PBMCs. These receptor sequences come from a male donor in good health and CMV-seropositive. The CDR3 runs from the conserved cysteine through the conserved F or W. Each record gives: clone size, J gene, D gene, V gene, CDR3 protein, CDR3 DNA. The D gene is left open where the match is weak. Some rows have no size entry. The others give once, few or many, or a class for an expanded clone.

NA | TRBJ2-7 | TRBD1 | TRBV18 | CASSPNEDVGTGSGYEQYF | TGTGCCAGCTCACCAAATGAAGACGTTGGGACAGGGAGCGGCTACGAGCAGTACTTC
NA | TRBJ2-7 | NA | TRBV19 | CASSTSLFGSNGYEQYF | TGTGCCAGTAGTACCTCCCTATTCGGGAGCAACGGATACGAGCAGTACTTC
NA | TRBJ2-7 | TRBD1 | TRBV25-1 | CASSRQGTTYEQYF | TGTGCCAGCAGTCGACAGGGCACGACCTACGAGCAGTACTTC
NA | TRBJ2-5 | TRBD2 | TRBV11-2 | CASSFGLAGGEGETQYF | TGTGCCAGCAGCTTCGGACTAGCGGGGGGCGAGGGAGAGACCCAGTACTTC
NA | TRBJ1-2 | TRBD1 | TRBV4-3 | CASSQDPPTKNRGAYGYTF | TGCGCCAGCAGCCAAGACCCTCCTACTAAAAACAGGGGCGCCTATGGCTACACCTTC
few | TRBJ1-2 | NA | TRBV2 | CASSEATGSDGYTF | TGTGCCAGCAGTGAAGCCACAGGGAGCGATGGCTACACCTTC
NA | TRBJ1-2 | NA | TRBV27 | CAVGTIRGENYGYTF | TGTGCCGTTGGGACGATCAGGGGAGAGAACTATGGCTACACCTTC
NA | TRBJ1-2 | NA | TRBV6-1 | CASSAGQTGRSPFF | TGTGCCAGCAGTGCCGGACAGACTGGACGGTCCCCTTTCTTC
NA | TRBJ2-3 | NA | TRBV2 | CASSGGGPPPDTQYF | TGTGCCAGCAGTGGCGGGGGCCCTCCCCCAGATACGCAGTATTTT
NA | TRBJ2-2 | TRBD1 | TRBV11-3 | CASSLFGTESTGELFF | TGTGCCAGCAGCTTATTTGGGACAGAGTCAACCGGGGAGCTGTTTTTT
NA | TRBJ2-1 | TRBD2 | TRBV2 | CASSEGGGGYNEQFF | TGTGCCAGCAGTGAAGGCGGGGGGGGCTACAATGAGCAGTTCTTC
few | TRBJ1-1 | NA | TRBV29-1 | CSVDGGGPGNTEAFF | TGCAGCGTTGACGGGGGTGGACCGGGGAACACTGAAGCTTTCTTT
once | TRBJ1-2 | NA | TRBV13 | CASSLGRDNFHGYTF | TGTGCCAGCAGCTTAGGCCGCGACAATTTTCATGGCTACACCTTC
NA | TRBJ2-2 | NA | TRBV27 | CASSLSPRPRGGELFF | TGTGCCAGCAGTCTCAGCCCCCGGCCCCGCGGCGGGGAGCTGTTTTTT
NA | TRBJ1-5 | NA | TRBV27 | CASSLSARSNQPQHF | TGTGCCAGCAGTTTAAGTGCGCGTAGCAATCAGCCCCAGCATTTT
NA | TRBJ1-3 | NA | TRBV13 | CASSLKSEHSGNTIYF | TGTGCCAGCAGCTTAAAAAGCGAACACTCTGGAAACACCATATATTTT
NA | TRBJ2-1 | TRBD2 | TRBV2 | CASTPGLGYHEQFF | TGTGCCAGCACTCCTGGACTAGGGTATCATGAGCAGTTCTTC
NA | TRBJ2-7 | TRBD1 | TRBV4-2 | CASSQTGQGRPYEQYF | TGTGCCAGCAGCCAGACGGGACAGGGACGCCCCTACGAGCAGTACTTC
NA | TRBJ2-1 | TRBD2 | TRBV28 | CASSLQLAGVNEQFF | TGTGCCAGCAGTTTACAACTAGCGGGAGTTAATGAGCAGTTCTTC
NA | TRBJ2-1 | NA | TRBV11-3 | CASSLRNWSSYNEQFF | TGTGCCAGCAGCTTGCGAAACTGGAGCTCCTACAATGAGCAGTTCTTC
once | TRBJ1-1 | NA | TRBV5-1 | CASSLRAENTEAFF | TGCGCCAGCAGCTTAAGAGCGGAGAACACTGAAGCTTTCTTT
once | TRBJ1-5 | TRBD1 | TRBV5-1 | CASSLFGTAGQPQHF | TGCGCCAGCAGCTTATTTGGGACAGCTGGCCAGCCCCAGCATTTT
NA | TRBJ2-5 | NA | TRBV7-6 | CASSLPGGVGETQYF | TGTGCCAGCAGCCTCCCGGGCGGGGTTGGGGAGACCCAGTACTTC
once | TRBJ2-3 | NA | TRBV6-5 | CASSPKPTGTDTQYF | TGTGCCAGCAGTCCCAAACCTACAGGGACAGATACGCAGTATTTT
few | TRBJ1-2 | NA | TRBV5-6 | CASSPGTHYGYTF | TGTGCCAGCAGCCCTGGGACACACTATGGCTACACCTTC
NA | TRBJ2-3 | TRBD1 | TRBV5-4 | CASSSQGADTQYF | TGTGCCAGCAGCTCACAGGGGGCAGATACGCAGTATTTT
NA | TRBJ2-1 | TRBD1 | TRBV6-1 | CASRPGGSYNEQFF | TGTGCCAGCAGGCCAGGGGGCTCCTACAATGAGCAGTTCTTC
NA | TRBJ2-7 | TRBD2 | TRBV5-1 | CASSVSGLATTYEQYF | TGCGCCAGCAGCGTATCGGGACTAGCGACAACCTACGAGCAGTACTTC
NA | TRBJ2-4 | NA | TRBV9 | CASGTGLAKNIQYF | TGTGCCAGCGGTACGGGACTGGCAAAAAACATTCAGTACTTC
NA | TRBJ2-3 | NA | TRBV7-2 | CASRPGLSTDTQYF | TGTGCCAGCAGGCCGGGACTCAGCACAGATACGCAGTATTTT
NA | TRBJ2-4 | TRBD1 | TRBV2 | CASRLDRGGPIAKNIQYF | TGTGCCAGCAGGCTGGACAGGGGAGGACCTATAGCCAAAAACATTCAGTACTTC